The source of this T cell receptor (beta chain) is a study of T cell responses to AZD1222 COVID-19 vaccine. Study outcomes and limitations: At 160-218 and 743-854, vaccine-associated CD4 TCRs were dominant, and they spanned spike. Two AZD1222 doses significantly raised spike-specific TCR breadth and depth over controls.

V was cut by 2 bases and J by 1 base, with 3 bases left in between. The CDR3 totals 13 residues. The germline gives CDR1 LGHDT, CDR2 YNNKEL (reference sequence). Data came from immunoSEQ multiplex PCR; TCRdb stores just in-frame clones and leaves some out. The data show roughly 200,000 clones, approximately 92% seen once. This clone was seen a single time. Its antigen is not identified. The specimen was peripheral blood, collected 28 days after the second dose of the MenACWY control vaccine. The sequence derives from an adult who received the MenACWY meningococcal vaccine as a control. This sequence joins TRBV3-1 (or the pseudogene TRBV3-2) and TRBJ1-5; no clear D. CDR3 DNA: TGTGCCAGCAGCCAACTAAGCAATCAGCCCCAGCATTTT. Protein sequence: CASSQLSNQPQHF.